This entry is about one TCR beta chain. The antigen is undetermined. The entry originates in a study of T cell clonality in common variable immunodeficiency. Findings and caveats of the study: Reportedly, TCR beta sequences from common variable immunodeficiency showed fewer deletions and N-nucleotide insertions.

CVID subjects were around 15 female and fewer than 35 male, aged roughly 9 to 64. Clones were sequenced by immunoSEQ multiplex PCR, and TCRdb holds only the in-frame ones, with some missing. This sample carries around 8,000 clones, with less than 4% going to the ten biggest clones. The material sequenced was peripheral blood mononuclear cells. The receptor was derived from a human donor with common variable immunodeficiency.

CDR3 sequence: CASSIQGVTEAFF. CDR3 bases read: TGTGCCAGTAGTATCCAGGGGGTTACTGAA. This chain connects TRBV19 to TRBJ1-1, with 7 positions matching TRBD1. The CDR3 is cut off 3 residues early in the read; its end comes from the germline J gene. V shed 3 bases, J shed 5 bases, and the junction held 3 bases outside the gene matches. CDR1 is LNHDA, CDR2 SQIVND, per germline (reference sequence). This CDR3 is built from 13 residues. The variable domain in full, completed from reference TRBV19 and TRBJ1-1, reads DGGITQSPKYLFRKEGQNVTLSCEQNLNHDAMYWYRQDPGQGLRLIYYSQIVNDFQKGDIAEGYSVSREKKESFPLTVTSAQKNPTAFYLCASSIQGVTEAFFGQGTRLTVV.